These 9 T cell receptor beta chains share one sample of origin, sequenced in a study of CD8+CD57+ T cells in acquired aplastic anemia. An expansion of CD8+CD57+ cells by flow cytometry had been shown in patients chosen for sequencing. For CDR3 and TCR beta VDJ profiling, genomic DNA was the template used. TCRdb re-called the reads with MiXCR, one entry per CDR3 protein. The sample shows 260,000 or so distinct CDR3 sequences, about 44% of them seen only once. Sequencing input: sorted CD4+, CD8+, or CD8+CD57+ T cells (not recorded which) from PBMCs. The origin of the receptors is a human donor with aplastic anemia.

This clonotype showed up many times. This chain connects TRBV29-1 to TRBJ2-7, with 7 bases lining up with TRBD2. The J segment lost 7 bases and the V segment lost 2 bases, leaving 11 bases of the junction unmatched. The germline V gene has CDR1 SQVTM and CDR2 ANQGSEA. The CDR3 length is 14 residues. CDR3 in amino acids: CSVELGGGLGEQYF. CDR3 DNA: TGCAGCGTTGAATTGGGGGGGGGACTTGGAGAGCAGTACTTC.

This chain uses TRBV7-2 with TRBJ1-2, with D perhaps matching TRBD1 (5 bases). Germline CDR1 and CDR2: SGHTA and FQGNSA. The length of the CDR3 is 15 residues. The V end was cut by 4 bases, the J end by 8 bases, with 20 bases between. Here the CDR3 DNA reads TGTGCCAGCAGCTCGGACGGGGGGAATGTGTGGGGCTACACCTTC. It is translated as CASSSDGGNVWGYTF.

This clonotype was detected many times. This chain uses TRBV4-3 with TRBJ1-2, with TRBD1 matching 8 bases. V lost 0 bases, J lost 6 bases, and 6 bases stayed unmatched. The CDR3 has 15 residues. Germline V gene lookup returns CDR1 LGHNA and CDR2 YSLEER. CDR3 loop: CASSQDRSGGDGYTF. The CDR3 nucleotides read TGCGCCAGCAGCCAAGATCGATCAGGGGGCGATGGCTACACCTTC.

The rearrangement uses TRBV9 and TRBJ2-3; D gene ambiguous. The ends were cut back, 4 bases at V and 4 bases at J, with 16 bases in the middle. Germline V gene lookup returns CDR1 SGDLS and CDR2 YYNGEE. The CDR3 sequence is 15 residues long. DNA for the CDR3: TGTGCCAGCAGCTCCTCCCAGCTCTTGGCAGATACGCAGTATTTT. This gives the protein CASSSSQLLADTQYF.

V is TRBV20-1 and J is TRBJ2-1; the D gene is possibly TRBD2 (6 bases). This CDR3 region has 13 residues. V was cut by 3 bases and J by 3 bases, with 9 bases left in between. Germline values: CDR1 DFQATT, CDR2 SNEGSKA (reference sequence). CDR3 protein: CSARPAGYNEQFF. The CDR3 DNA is TGCAGTGCTAGGCCAGCGGGCTACAATGAGCAGTTCTTC.

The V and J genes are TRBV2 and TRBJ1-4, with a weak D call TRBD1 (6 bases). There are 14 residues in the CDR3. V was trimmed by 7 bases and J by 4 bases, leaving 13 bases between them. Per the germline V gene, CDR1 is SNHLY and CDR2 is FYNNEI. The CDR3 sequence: CASTLTGYNEKLFF. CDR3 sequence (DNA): TGTGCCAGCACCTTGACAGGATATAATGAAAAACTGTTTTTT.

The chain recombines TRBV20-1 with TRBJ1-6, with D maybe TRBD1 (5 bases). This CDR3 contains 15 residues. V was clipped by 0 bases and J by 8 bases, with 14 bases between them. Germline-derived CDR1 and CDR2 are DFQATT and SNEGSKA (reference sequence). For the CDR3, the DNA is TGCAGTGCTAGAGACCCGGGACGGGAGCATTCACCCCTCCACTTT. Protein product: CSARDPGREHSPLHF.

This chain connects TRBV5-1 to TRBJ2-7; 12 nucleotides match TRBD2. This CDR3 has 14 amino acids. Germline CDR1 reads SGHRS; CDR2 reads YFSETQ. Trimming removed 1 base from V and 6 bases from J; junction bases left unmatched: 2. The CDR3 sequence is CASSLTSGRPEQYF. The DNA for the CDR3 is TGCGCCAGCAGCTTGACTAGCGGGAGGCCCGAGCAGTACTTC.

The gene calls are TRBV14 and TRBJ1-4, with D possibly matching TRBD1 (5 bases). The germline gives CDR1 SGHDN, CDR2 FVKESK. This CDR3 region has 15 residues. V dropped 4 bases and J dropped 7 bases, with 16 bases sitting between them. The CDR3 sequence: CASSPDSREGEKLFF. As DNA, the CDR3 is TGTGCCAGCAGCCCAGACAGTCGAGAAGGTGAAAAACTGTTTTTT.